Presented here are 6 T cell receptor beta chains from one specimen sequenced in a study of CXCR3-negative and CXCR3-positive naive CD8 T cells. Study results and limitations: CXCR3-negative naive cells had less hydrophobic TRB CDR3s than did CXCR3-positive naive cells.

The authors made the TRB cDNA libraries by 5' RACE using UMI labels. Using the 5' RACE reads, TCRdb records one entry per CDR3 protein without DNA. The sample has about 89,000 distinct CDR3 sequences. These receptors' antigens are unknown. Sequencing was carried out using naive CXCR3+ CD8+ T cells from blood. Subset given: CD45RO-CCR7+CD27+CD95- naive CD8+ T cells expressing CXCR3 (TNR3+). Receptors originate from a human donor in good health. Some clones in this sample may be carry-over from other donors' samples.

CDR3: CASSFTVDTYGQYF. The chain links TRBV28 to TRBJ2-7. The CDR3 consists of 14 residues. Looked up from germline, CDR1 is MDHEN and CDR2 is SYDVKM.

The chain employs TRBV5-1 and TRBJ2-4. The CDR3 has 14 residues. Germline CDR1 SGHRS, CDR2 YFSETQ. The CDR3 here is CASSLYGDGDIQYF.

The gene calls are TRBV7-9 and TRBJ2-1; TCRdb's assignment of TRBD1 cannot be checked, as there is no DNA. This CDR3 has 15 amino acids. Germline CDR1 reads SEHNR; CDR2 reads FQNEAQ (reference sequence). The CDR3 spells CASSSGTPGYNEQFF. Looking up the rest from reference TRBV7-9 and TRBJ2-1 gives the full variable domain: DTGVSQNPRHKITKRGQNVTFRCDPISEHNRLYWYRQTLGQGPEFLTYFQNEAQLEKSRLLSDRFSAERPKGSFSTLEIQRTEQGDSAMYLCASSSGTPGYNEQFFGPGTRLTVL.

The CDR3 loop reads CASSDRGHLYNEQFF. The chain links TRBV6-5 to TRBJ2-1. The CDR3 length is 15 residues. Germline lookup yields CDR1 MNHEY and CDR2 SVGAGI.

The V call is TRBV7-2, the J call TRBJ2-3; the D call from TCRdb, TRBD1, cannot be confirmed without DNA. From germline, CDR1 is SGHTA and CDR2 FQGNSA. This CDR3 has 13 amino acids. CDR3 amino acids: CASSLPPADTQYF.

V is TRBV11-2 and J is TRBJ2-7; TCRdb outputs TRBD1, but without DNA this stays unchecked. This CDR3 spans 15 amino acids. Germline lookup yields CDR1 SGHAT and CDR2 FQNNGV. CDR3 protein: CASSPWVGTTYEQYF.